Sequencing of this TCR beta chain was carried out in a study of blood T cell repertoires in COVID-19 (dated by TCRdb to 2018 to 2021). Study-wide context: Samples from collaborators originated in the United States, Italy and Spain and spanned both the acute and convalescent phases of COVID-19. The prospective study material was composed of cDNA or gDNA derived from T cells, B-cell-depleted T cells, or PBMCs. The dataset comprised deeply sampled blood TCRbeta repertoires from subjects exposed to, actively infected with, or recovered from COVID-19. A freely available public database, intended as a resource for researchers studying the immune response to SARS-CoV-2, is where the repertoires were released. The samples were drawn from the first 160 participants of the ongoing ImmuneRACE study and from some 1,300 subjects provided by 6 global collaborators. Sample metadata almost always included a de-identified subject ID, COVID-19 status, age in years and sex. HLA class I and class II types, where available, came from metadata supplied by the sample provider rather than from assay-based typing. On the study overall, not on this receptor specifically: The quantity of clinical and demographic metadata differed by source and by participant and was supplied without curation.

Of note for this clone: It lacks a known antigen. Base qualities are not at hand, and no much larger clone is one base apart.

The immunoSEQ Assay, a bias-controlled multiplex PCR, was used to amplify TCRbeta CDR3 regions from genomic DNA. The original methods were these. The number of nucleated cells in each sample was estimated by amplification of reference gene primers within the assay. To quantify the absolute abundance of each unique TCRbeta CDR3 rearrangement, sequence reads were collapsed and filtered. For each sample, productive Simpson clonality was calculated by taking the square root of Simpson's diversity index across productive rearrangements. This immuneACCESS table, as held by TCRdb, lists in-frame sequences with V and J called but not all clones. Of the missing ones, under half trace to an unresolved V gene in checked studies; the others have no known cause. V and J calls and clone size follow that table, whereas D and trimming were derived from the DNA. In this sample the table shows about 180,000 clones, over 80% of which occur a single time. Clones ranked in the top ten supply approximately 1.4% of the sample.

Each collaborating institution followed its own protocols to collect whole blood in K2EDTA tubes. Collaborator samples were shipped for TCRbeta analysis as frozen whole blood, isolated PBMCs, or DNA extracted from either sample type. The receptor's source is a woman between 45 and 65 years old with acute or convalescent COVID-19. The specimen was peripheral blood.

The DNA sequence follows: TGCGCCAGCAGCCAAGTCAGTCTGGATGAGCAGTTCTTC. This gives the protein CASSQVSLDEQFF. The receptor chain draws on TRBV4-1 and TRBJ2-1; confidence is insufficient to name the D gene. V is clipped by 1 base and J by 8 bases, and the sequence between their germline boundaries is 9 bases long. From the cysteine through the phenylalanine, the CDR3 covers 13 amino acids. This entry keeps only the CDR3 DNA: 39 bases, framed from base 1. The CDR1 and CDR2 encoded by the germline V gene are MGHRA and YSYEKL.